This T cell receptor beta chain was documented in a study of beta chain features in type 1 diabetes (dated by TCRdb to the late 2010s). About the full investigation: Mean age, gender distribution, total cell number and subset yield did not differ between patients and healthy donors. A total of 90 million to 140 million sorted cells were examined across all samples, and RNA yield correlated strongly with the number of cells per subset. The study compared TCRB repertoires of sorted circulating CD4+ T cell subsets between recently diagnosed type 1 diabetes patients and matched healthy donors. Regulatory and stem cell-like memory subsets were isolated from only 8 patients and about eight healthy donors, whereas naive and central memory subsets came from all 30 or so donors.

Each donor gave one peripheral blood draw, averaging approximately 120 mL, which was collected into heparinised tubes. A BD FACSAria II and a panel including CD45RO, CCR7, CD25, CD127, CD95 and CD27 were used to sort naive, central memory, regulatory and stem cell-like memory CD4+ T cells. A purity above 98% was achieved for all sorted populations. PBMCs were isolated right away by Lymphoprep density gradient centrifugation and were stained directly, without culture. Samples were stained and sorted in pairs, with one healthy donor and one patient per experiment, so that batch effects were minimized. V is pared back by 3 bases and J by 0 bases, with 14 bases lying between the germline termini. For CDR1 and CDR2, the germline V gene lists KGHSH and LQKENI. From cysteine to phenylalanine, the CDR3 is 16 amino acids long. CDR3 DNA only is kept here, 48 bases in frame from base 1. As to this clone: Its target antigen remains unknown. Base qualities are not provided; no much larger clone lies one nucleotide away.

The entire amount of isolated RNA was reverse transcribed using the High Capacity cDNA Reverse Transcription Kit, so the sequenced TCRB transcripts were expressed ones. Deep immunoSEQ sequencing was performed on naive, central memory and regulatory T cell samples, with an average of about 3.6 million total reads per sample. Sorted cells were lysed in RLT buffer, and RNA was extracted using DNase-treated RNeasy Micro or Mini kits according to cell number. To prevent cross-contamination, every cell subset was processed on its own, while patient and healthy donor samples were processed together. The immunoSEQ multiplex PCR was used to amplify TCRB sequences from cDNA, generating 87-bp fragments that spanned the CDR3 region. The amplicons were sequenced using the Illumina HiSeq platform. The authors' pipeline ran thus. Synthetic template baselines were used to correct PCR bias computationally, reads within Hamming distance 2 were collapsed together, and singletons that could not be merged were discarded. By aligning reads against IMGT, V, D and J genes, CDR3 length, and insertions or deletions at six rearrangement sites were assigned. Within each subset, clonotype counts were normalized to sorted cell number, after which true diversity and Gini coefficients were computed with the tcR R package. The overlap coefficient, calculated on TCRB nucleotide sequences, was used to measure repertoire sharing. TCRdb provides this immuneACCESS table in a form limited to in-frame rearrangements. Some clones are lacking; in checked studies, under half of them reflect an unresolved V gene, and why the rest are absent is not known. That table is the source of V, J and clone size, and D and trimming were worked out from the DNA. The sample contains 37,000 or so clones, around 48% of them found a single time. 0.6% to 0.85% of the sample is held by the ten biggest clonotypes.

Broader findings and caveats from the paper: PCR might favor shorter templates, but patient and control samples were amplified and corrected together, so any skew would affect both groups equally. Because cDNA rather than genomic DNA was sequenced, highly expressing activated cells could have been over-represented, although no difference in activation and CD3 levels was found between groups. Patients with type 1 diabetes made fewer insertions and deleted more nucleotides at VDJ recombination sites, implying thymic rearrangement abnormalities. HLA sub-analyses involved small numbers of individuals, so any influence of HLA type on TCRB rearrangement remained unresolved. Naive, central memory and regulatory TCRB repertoires appeared to be more alike among patients than among healthy donors. A moderate but significant shortening of TCRB CDR3 length was observed in type 1 diabetes patients in all four CD4+ subsets.

This clonotype originated in a woman under 30 in good health. The sample comprised central memory CD4+ T cells from blood. This chain joins TRBV18 to TRBJ1-1, with the identity of the D gene unclear. The CDR3 corresponds to CASSPNGVQMNTEAFF. The DNA reads as follows: TGTGCCAGCTCACCTAACGGGGTACAAATGAACACTGAAGCTTTCTTT.